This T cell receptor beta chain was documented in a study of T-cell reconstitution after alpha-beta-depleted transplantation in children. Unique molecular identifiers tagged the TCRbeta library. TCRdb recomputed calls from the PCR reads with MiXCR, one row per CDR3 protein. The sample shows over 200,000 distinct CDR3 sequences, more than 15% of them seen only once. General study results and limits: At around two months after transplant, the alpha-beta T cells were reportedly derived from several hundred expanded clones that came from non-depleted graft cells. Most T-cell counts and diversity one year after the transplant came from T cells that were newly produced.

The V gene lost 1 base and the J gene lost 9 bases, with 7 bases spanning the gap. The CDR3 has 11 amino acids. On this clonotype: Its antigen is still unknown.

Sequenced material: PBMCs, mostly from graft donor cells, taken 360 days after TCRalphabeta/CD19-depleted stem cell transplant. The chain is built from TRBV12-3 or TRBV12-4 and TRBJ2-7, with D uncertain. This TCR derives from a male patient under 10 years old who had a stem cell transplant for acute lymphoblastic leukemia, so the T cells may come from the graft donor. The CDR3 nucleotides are TGTGCCAGCAGTTTAGAGGGCTCGCAGTACTTC. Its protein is CASSLEGSQYF.